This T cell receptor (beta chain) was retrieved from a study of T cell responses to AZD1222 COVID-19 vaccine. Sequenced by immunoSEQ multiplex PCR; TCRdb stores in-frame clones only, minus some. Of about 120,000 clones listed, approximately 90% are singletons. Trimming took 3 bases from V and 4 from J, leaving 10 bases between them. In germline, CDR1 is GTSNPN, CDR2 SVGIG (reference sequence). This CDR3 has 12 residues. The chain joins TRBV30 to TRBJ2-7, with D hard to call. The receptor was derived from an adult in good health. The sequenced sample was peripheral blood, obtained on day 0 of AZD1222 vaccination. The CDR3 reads CAWSPLGYEQYF. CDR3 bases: TGTGCCTGGAGCCCCCTGGGGTACGAGCAGTACTTC.